The 23 T cell receptor beta chains in this list originate from one sample, sequenced in a study of response to subunit inactivated influenza vaccine. Each CDR3 protein gets one entry after TCRdb re-called the RT-PCR reads with MiXCR. This table holds 650,000 to 800,000 distinct CDR3 sequences, roughly 14% found once. The material sequenced was PBMCs from blood, taken 14 days before vaccination. These TCRs come from a man between 50 and 59 years old who received an inactivated influenza vaccine.

This clonotype came up a few times. V and J are TRBV12-3 or TRBV12-4 and TRBJ1-2; 8 nucleotides line up with TRBD1. This CDR3 region has 14 residues. The V gene end was trimmed by 7 bases and the J gene end by 2 bases; junction bases not matched to a gene: 6. DNA of the CDR3: TGTGCCAGCAATACAGGGGGTAAGAACTATGGCTACACCTTC. It encodes CASNTGGKNYGYTF.

The genes are TRBV5-1 and TRBJ2-1; 13 positions match TRBD2. V shed 4 bases, J shed 2 bases, and the junction held 12 bases outside the gene matches. Germline assignment: CDR1 SGHRS and CDR2 YFSETQ. The CDR3 has 19 residues. The CDR3 DNA reads as TGCGCCAGCAGCCCGACCATACTAGCGGGAGGGACCACCTACAATGAGCAGTTCTTC. This sequence encodes CASSPTILAGGTTYNEQFF.

The rearrangement uses TRBV29-1 and TRBJ2-5, with 10 bases lining up with TRBD2. The germline V gene encodes CDR1 SQVTM and CDR2 ANQGSEA. There are 15 residues in the CDR3. The J segment lost 5 bases and the V segment lost 5 bases, leaving 11 bases of the junction unmatched. The CDR3 protein is CSVPPLAGTRETQYF. The CDR3 region has the DNA TGCAGCGTTCCCCCACTAGCGGGGACTCGGGAGACCCAGTACTTC.

This clonotype came up many times. J is TRBJ1-6 and V is TRBV20-1; D possibly corresponds to TRBD1 (6 bases). The V and J ends lost 0 bases and 8 bases respectively, with 17 bases between them. CDR1 and CDR2 from the germline V gene are DFQATT and SNEGSKA (reference sequence). This CDR3 comprises 16 residues. The CDR3 region has the DNA TGCAGTGCTAGAGAAATCAAGGGGACAAACCATTCACCCCTCCACTTT. The encoded protein is CSAREIKGTNHSPLHF.

This clonotype showed up many times. The chain couples TRBV7-8 to TRBJ2-7; maybe TRBD2 (5 bases). The length of the CDR3 is 20 residues. Germline V gene lookup returns CDR1 SGHVS and CDR2 FQNEAQ. The V and J ends lost 5 bases and 3 bases respectively, with 32 bases between them. The CDR3 region is CASSPNRMQRTRLRDYEQYF. CDR3 bases: TGTGCCAGCAGCCCCAATCGAATGCAGCGTACGAGACTAAGAGACTACGAGCAGTACTTC.

This chain connects TRBV7-2 to TRBJ1-6; D is undetermined. V lost 4 bases, J lost 8 bases, and 15 bases lay in between. Looked up from germline, CDR1 is SGHTA and CDR2 is FQGNSA. The CDR3 extends over 15 amino acids. CDR3 sequence (DNA): TGTGCCAGCAGCTCCCAGACGGCATTGGATTCACCCCTCCACTTT. Translating it yields CASSSQTALDSPLHF.

This clonotype was detected a few times. The V gene is TRBV2, the J gene TRBJ2-1; no reliable D call. The V gene lost 7 bases and the J gene lost 2 bases, with 9 bases spanning the gap. This CDR3 spans 13 amino acids. Germline assignment: CDR1 SNHLY and CDR2 FYNNEI. CDR3 amino acids: CASKPPAYNEQFF. The CDR3 DNA sequence: TGTGCCAGCAAGCCGCCAGCCTACAATGAGCAGTTCTTC.

There are many counts of this clonotype. This sequence joins TRBV20-1 and TRBJ2-1; 9 positions match TRBD1. The CDR3 has 18 residues. V lost 1 base to trimming and J lost 8 bases; unmatched junction nucleotides: 18. The germline CDR1 and CDR2 sequences are DFQATT and SNEGSKA (reference sequence). DNA for the CDR3: TGCAGTGCTAGAGGAAGGGTGGTTTCAGGACAGGGGTTCGATGAGCAGTTCTTC. Translating gives CSARGRVVSGQGFDEQFF.

Remarks on this clonotype: A read error may be the cause here, since a much bigger clone is one base away. The chain uses TRBV3-1 and TRBJ2-1; D possibly corresponds to TRBD1 (6 bases). The CDR3 is 15 residues long. From germline, CDR1 is LGHDT and CDR2 YNNKEL (reference sequence). Trimming took 3 bases from V and 0 from J, leaving 9 bases between them. The CDR3 region has the DNA TGTGCCAGCAGCCATACAGGGAGCTCCTACAATGAGCAGTTCTTC. This gives the protein CASSHTGSSYNEQFF.

This clonotype turned up a few times. The chain couples TRBV20-1 to TRBJ2-7; D is perhaps TRBD2 (5 bases). The CDR3 is 13 residues long. Germline V gives CDR1 DFQATT, CDR2 SNEGSKA (reference sequence). Trimming took 7 bases from V and 2 from J, leaving 15 bases between them. The CDR3, as DNA: TGCAGTGTCAGAGGGCAAGCCACCTACGAGCAGTACTTC. Amino acids: CSVRGQATYEQYF.

The chain employs TRBV6-2 or TRBV6-3 and TRBJ1-5; no clear D. V gave up 5 bases and J gave up 16 bases, with 15 bases separating them. CDR3 length: 11 residues. CDR1 and CDR2 (germline): MNHEY, SVGEGT. CDR3 sequence reads: CASSQTDVFHF. The CDR3 region has the DNA TGTGCCAGCAGTCAGACCGACGTTTTTCATTTT.

The chain couples TRBV4-2 to TRBJ2-1; 10 bases are shared with TRBD2. The J segment lost 4 bases and the V segment lost 2 bases, leaving 2 bases of the junction unmatched. This CDR3 spans 15 amino acids. The germline gives CDR1 LGHNA, CDR2 YNFKEQ. The CDR3 loop is CASSQSGGDYNEQFF. Written as DNA, the CDR3 is TGTGCCAGCAGCCAAAGCGGGGGGGATTACAATGAGCAGTTCTTC.

The gene calls are TRBV7-2 and TRBJ2-7; 9 positions match TRBD1. Germline CDR1 SGHTA, CDR2 FQGNSA. J was trimmed by 3 bases and V by 0 bases; bases with no gene match: 6. This CDR3 spans 16 amino acids. The CDR3 nucleotides are TGTGCCAGCAGCTTAGCGGCCCGGGACAGGGACTACGAGCAGTACTTC. This translates into CASSLAARDRDYEQYF.

A few counts support this clonotype. This chain links TRBV15 with TRBJ2-4; TRBD1 matches at 10 bases. This CDR3 is 21 amino acids long. V shed 1 base, J shed 6 bases, and the junction held 21 bases outside the gene matches. In germline, CDR1 is LNHNV, CDR2 YYDKDF (reference sequence). The CDR3 region is CATSRGSRDRGSPHERNIQYF. The DNA for the CDR3 is TGTGCCACCAGCAGAGGGAGCCGGGACAGGGGAAGTCCCCACGAGCGAAACATTCAGTACTTC.

The J gene is TRBJ2-2, the V gene TRBV20-1; 7 bases match TRBD1. V shed 3 bases and J 1 base; nucleotides not matched to a gene: 5. Per germline, CDR1 DFQATT and CDR2 SNEGSKA (reference sequence). The CDR3 has 15 amino acids. CDR3 sequence: CSASRGRLNTGELFF. CDR3 DNA sequence: TGCAGTGCTAGTAGGGGGCGCCTGAACACCGGGGAGCTGTTTTTT.

In this sample, this clonotype turned up a few times. V is TRBV29-1 and J is TRBJ2-3; D possibly corresponds to TRBD1 (5 bases). The CDR3 loop spans 12 amino acids. V dropped 2 bases and J dropped 4 bases, with 7 bases sitting between them. From germline, CDR1 is SQVTM and CDR2 ANQGSEA. The CDR3 nucleotides read TGCAGCGTTGAACAGGGCCCAGATACGCAGTATTTT. Amino acids: CSVEQGPDTQYF.

This clonotype has a count of ten or more. The chain joins TRBV11-2 to TRBJ2-3; TRBD2 matches 11 bases. The length of the CDR3 is 20 residues. The J segment lost 4 bases and the V segment lost 1 base, leaving 16 bases of the junction unmatched. The germline V gene encodes CDR1 SGHAT and CDR2 FQNNGV. The CDR3 DNA reads TGTGCCAGCAGCTTAGTCTTTGCGGGACTAGCGGCCCCATATGCAGATACGCAGTATTTT. This encodes CASSLVFAGLAAPYADTQYF.

The chain has TRBV6-2 or TRBV6-3 and TRBJ2-1; 11 bases align to TRBD2. The V gene end was trimmed by 6 bases and the J gene end by 4 bases; junction bases not matched to a gene: 8. The CDR3 length is 16 residues. Germline V gene data show CDR1 as MNHEY and CDR2 as SVGEGT. CDR3 sequence (DNA): TGTGCCAGCAGCCCTAAGACTAGCGGGGCTTACAATGAGCAGTTCTTC. Translation gives CASSPKTSGAYNEQFF.

A few counts support this clonotype. The V and J genes are TRBV5-1 and TRBJ2-1, with D hard to call. V dropped 2 bases and J dropped 9 bases, with 12 bases sitting between them. The CDR3 totals 13 residues. The germline gives CDR1 SGHRS, CDR2 YFSETQ. This CDR3 is CASSLLVGSEQFF. The DNA of the CDR3 is TGCGCCAGCAGCTTATTGGTTGGGTCTGAGCAGTTCTTC.

V usage is TRBV21-1 and J usage is TRBJ2-1; no DNA check was done on the table's D call, TRBD2. TRBV21-1 is a documented pseudogene. The CDR3 has 16 residues. Here the CDR3 DNA reads TGTGCCAGCAGCAGGTGCGTGGGGGAGGCAGACAATGAGCAGTTCTTC. The encoded protein is CASSRCVGEADNEQFF.

V gene TRBV27 combines with J gene TRBJ2-7; 8 bases map to TRBD2. The J segment lost 3 bases and the V segment lost 3 bases, leaving 7 bases of the junction unmatched. The CDR3 has 15 residues. Germline V gene sequence: CDR1 MNHEY, CDR2 SMNVEV (reference sequence). The DNA of the CDR3 is TGTGCCAGCAGTTTTAAGGGTAGCGGGATCTACGAGCAGTACTTC. Translation: CASSFKGSGIYEQYF.

V gene TRBV20-1 combines with J gene TRBJ1-4, with 8 bases fitting TRBD1. The trim removed 0 bases at V and 8 bases at J, leaving 11 bases unmatched. This CDR3 comprises 16 residues. The V gene's germline CDR1 is DFQATT and CDR2 SNEGSKA (reference sequence). Written as DNA, the CDR3 is TGCAGTGCTAGAGATATAGCGACAGGGGCGGGGGAAAAACTGTTTTTT. Translated, it gives CSARDIATGAGEKLFF.

This clonotype was detected ten times or more. The J gene is TRBJ2-7, the V gene TRBV28; no firm D call. The CDR3 is 12 residues long. Germline assignment: CDR1 MDHEN and CDR2 SYDVKM. Trimming stripped 8 bases from V and 3 bases from J, with 11 bases between. DNA for the CDR3: TGTGCCAGCCGGGCATCCCTCTACGAGCAGTACTTC. Its protein product is CASRASLYEQYF.